The 27 T cell receptor beta chains below come from one sample, sequenced in a study of blood T cell repertoires in COVID-19. TCRdb keeps only in-frame clones here, not all; method: immunoSEQ multiplex PCR. The table shows roughly 250,000 clones, with 75% to 95% occurring only once. Sequenced: PBMCs or T cells enriched from blood (not recorded which). The receptors were sampled from a woman between 18 and 29 years old who had recovered from COVID-19.

This chain connects TRBV9 to TRBJ1-6; D is unresolved. This CDR3 is built from 13 residues. Germline V lookup: CDR1 SGDLS, CDR2 YYNGEE. Between the trimmed V and J ends, which lost 4 bases and 6 bases, there was a span of 8 bases. CDR3 sequence reads: CASSKYGNSPLHF. The DNA of the CDR3 is TGTGCCAGCAGCAAGTACGGTAATTCACCCCTCCACTTT.

The rearrangement uses TRBV12-3 or TRBV12-4 and TRBJ2-7; 9 bases agree with TRBD1. V shed 6 bases, J shed 4 bases, and the junction held 4 bases outside the gene matches. The CDR3 consists of 13 residues. The CDR3 sequence is CASSEGQGYEQYF. The CDR3 DNA is TGTGCCAGCAGCGAGGGACAGGGATACGAGCAGTACTTC.

CDR3 region: CASSQSLPGGRNTEAFF. The CDR3 DNA follows: TGCGCCAGCAGTCAATCGCTGCCAGGGGGGCGGAACACTGAAGCTTTCTTT. This chain connects TRBV23-1 to TRBJ1-1; 7 nucleotides line up with TRBD1. TRBV23-1 falls under the ORF class, with uncertain function. The J segment lost 1 base and the V segment lost 0 bases, leaving 8 bases of the junction unmatched. CDR3 size: 17 residues.

The CDR3 sequence: CASSLDRASYEQYF. The CDR3 DNA sequence: TGCGCCAGCAGCCTGGACAGAGCATCCTACGAGCAGTACTTC. The chain recombines TRBV5-1 with TRBJ2-7, with D possibly matching TRBD1 (6 bases). V was clipped by 4 bases and J by 1 base, with 12 bases between them. Germline CDR1 is SGHRS and CDR2 is YFSETQ. This CDR3 comprises 14 residues.

In its sample, this clone was seen a few times. The chain carries TRBV15 and TRBJ1-5; possibly TRBD1 for D (5 bases). Trimming shortened V by 4 bases and J by 7 bases, and 14 bases separated the two germline ends. CDR1 and CDR2 (germline): LNHNV, YYDKDF (reference sequence). The CDR3 consists of 14 residues. The CDR3 DNA is TGTGCCACCAGCACCAGGGTAACAGGCCAGCCCCAGCATTTT. This encodes CATSTRVTGQPQHF.

This chain links TRBV19 with TRBJ1-2; perhaps TRBD1 as D (5 bases). Germline CDR1 reads LNHDA; CDR2 reads SQIVND (reference sequence). The CDR3 runs 14 residues. V dropped 5 bases and J dropped 4 bases, with 14 bases sitting between them. CDR3 protein: CASSWAGESYGYTF. CDR3 nucleotide sequence: TGTGCCAGTAGTTGGGCGGGGGAGAGCTATGGCTACACCTTC.

V and J are TRBV11-1 and TRBJ2-5, with 8 positions matching TRBD1. J was trimmed by 2 bases and V by 5 bases; bases with no gene match: 7. Germline loops: CDR1 SGHAT, CDR2 FQDESV (reference sequence). The CDR3 consists of 15 residues. CDR3 DNA: TGTGCCAGCAGCAGGACAGGGATGAGGCAAGAGACCCAGTACTTC. It yields the protein CASSRTGMRQETQYF.

The genes are TRBV29-1 and TRBJ2-2; no firm D call. This CDR3 spans 14 amino acids. From germline, CDR1 is SQVTM and CDR2 ANQGSEA. V lost 4 bases to trimming and J lost 2 bases, with 11 bases between them. This chain's CDR3 is CSVVVRINTGELFF. DNA for the CDR3: TGCAGCGTTGTTGTGCGGATTAACACCGGGGAGCTGTTTTTT.

There are a few counts of this clone. This rearrangement joins TRBV7-9 to TRBJ1-4; D perhaps matches TRBD1 (5 bases). V gave up 1 base and J gave up 1 base, with 13 bases separating them. This CDR3 has 17 amino acids. Germline V gene data show CDR1 as SEHNR and CDR2 as FQNEAQ (reference sequence). The CDR3 is CASSLGGLSLTNEKLFF. The CDR3 DNA is TGTGCCAGCAGCTTAGGGGGACTGTCATTAACTAATGAAAAACTGTTTTTT.

The chain carries TRBV14 and TRBJ1-2, with 7 bases aligning to TRBD1. The V segment lost 3 bases and the J segment 2 bases; nucleotides outside the gene matches: 3. Germline V gene lookup returns CDR1 SGHDN and CDR2 FVKESK. The CDR3 consists of 14 residues. The CDR3 nucleotides read TGTGCCAGCAGCCATCTACAGGGGAACTATGGCTACACCTTC. Amino acids: CASSHLQGNYGYTF.

V and J are TRBV7-3 and TRBJ1-6; D gene uncertain. The V and J ends lost 3 bases and 4 bases respectively, with 4 bases between them. CDR3 size: 13 residues. Germline V gene data show CDR1 as SGHTA and CDR2 as FQGTGA. The CDR3 region has the DNA TGTGCCAGCAGCTTGGCATATAATTCACCCCTCCACTTT. Protein product: CASSLAYNSPLHF.

This clone was observed a handful of times. The V and J genes are TRBV6-5 and TRBJ1-3; D is undetermined. The CDR3 covers 13 residues. V was clipped by 4 bases and J by 4 bases, with 8 bases between them. Germline V CDR1 and CDR2: MNHEY, SVGAGI. The CDR3 loop reads CASSSHRGNTIYF. The DNA for the CDR3 is TGTGCCAGCAGTTCTCACAGAGGAAACACCATATATTTT.

CDR3 DNA: TGCGCCAGCAGCTTCAGTCCTATAATCCGGGACACCCTCTCTGGAAACACCATATATTTT. Translation gives CASSFSPIIRDTLSGNTIYF. The rearrangement joins TRBV5-1 to TRBJ1-3; D might be TRBD1 (6 bases). This CDR3 has 20 amino acids. Germline-derived CDR1 and CDR2 are SGHRS and YFSETQ. The germline V and J ends were trimmed by 2 bases and 0 bases, with 24 bases remaining between them.

This chain links TRBV15 with TRBJ2-2; no definite D call. V lost 4 bases to trimming and J lost 2 bases, with 11 bases between them. This CDR3 comprises 15 residues. In germline, CDR1 is LNHNV, CDR2 YYDKDF (reference sequence). The CDR3 spells CATSTRRLNTGELFF. CDR3 coding DNA: TGTGCCACCAGCACACGAAGACTTAACACCGGGGAGCTGTTTTTT. Drawing the rest from reference TRBV15 and TRBJ2-2, the complete variable domain is DAMVIQNPRYQVTQFGKPVTLSCSQTLNHNVMYWYQQKSSQAPKLLFHYYDKDFNNEADTPDNFQSRRPNTSFCFLDIRSPGLGDTAMYLCATSTRRLNTGELFFGEGSRLTVL.

The genes are TRBV7-2 and TRBJ2-7; the match to TRBD2 covers 13 bases. Germline CDR1 reads SGHTA; CDR2 reads FQGNSA. The CDR3 covers 17 residues. V shed 5 bases and J 4 bases; nucleotides not matched to a gene: 11. The CDR3 protein is CASSPRTSGSITYEQYF. For the CDR3, the DNA is TGTGCCAGCAGCCCACGGACTAGCGGGAGTATCACTTACGAGCAGTACTTC.

The chain has TRBV9 and TRBJ1-3, with 7 bases fitting TRBD1. This CDR3 contains 15 residues. V shed 0 bases and J 4 bases; nucleotides not matched to a gene: 4. Germline CDR1 reads SGDLS; CDR2 reads YYNGEE. The CDR3 protein is CASSVGQGPGNTIYF. The CDR3 DNA sequence: TGTGCCAGCAGCGTAGGACAGGGCCCCGGAAACACCATATATTTT. The whole variable domain, filled in from reference TRBV9 and TRBJ1-3, reads DSGVTQTPKHLITATGQRVTLRCSPRSGDLSVYWYQQSLDQGLQFLIQYYNGEERAKGNILERFSAQQFPDLHSELNLSSLELGDSALYFCASSVGQGPGNTIYFGEGSWLTVV.

This chain links TRBV28 with TRBJ2-7, with D possibly matching TRBD2 (6 bases). The V end was cut by 4 bases, the J end by 6 bases, with 19 bases between. Germline CDR1 is MDHEN and CDR2 is SYDVKM. The CDR3 extends over 15 amino acids. CDR3 amino acids: CASSSSARGVGEQYF. CDR3 DNA: TGTGCCAGCAGTTCGAGCGCCCGCGGGGTCGGCGAGCAGTACTTC.

The gene calls are TRBV21-1 and TRBJ1-2. TRBV21-1 is deemed a pseudogene. This CDR3 spans 15 amino acids. The CDR3 DNA reads as TGTGCCAGCAGCAAACTTGTTCGGTGTTACTATGGCTACACCTTC. Translated: CASSKLVRCYYGYTF.

The chain recombines TRBV28 with TRBJ1-3; D is unresolved. This CDR3 contains 14 residues. CDR1 is MDHEN and CDR2 is SYDVKM in the germline V gene. V lost 9 bases and J lost 3, with 15 bases in between. The CDR3 DNA reads as TGTGCCAGTATAGCCCATGGTGGTGGAAACACCATATATTTT. Translating it yields CASIAHGGGNTIYF.

The rearrangement links TRBV7-8 to TRBJ2-7, with 10 bases identical to TRBD2. Germline loops: CDR1 SGHVS, CDR2 FQNEAQ. The CDR3 totals 18 residues. With 0 bases clipped from V and 0 bases from J, the junction kept 8 bases outside the gene matches. CDR3 DNA sequence: TGTGCCAGCAGCTTAGCCGGGACTAGCGCCACATTCTCCTACGAGCAGTACTTC. Translation gives CASSLAGTSATFSYEQYF. Using reference TRBV7-8 and TRBJ2-7 for the parts outside the CDR3, the full variable domain is GAGVSQSPRYKVAKRGQDVALRCDPISGHVSLFWYQQALGQGPEFLTYFQNEAQLDKSGLPSDRFFAERPEGSVSTLKIQRTQQEDSAVYLCASSLAGTSATFSYEQYFGPGTRLTVT.

V is TRBV27 and J is TRBJ2-1, with 11 nucleotides matching TRBD2. Trimming removed 2 bases from V and 6 bases from J; junction bases left unmatched: 6. The CDR3 covers 16 residues. Germline CDR1 reads MNHEY; CDR2 reads SMNVEV (reference sequence). The CDR3 DNA follows: TGTGCCAGCAGTTTAACATACCTAGCGGGGGGCAATGAGCAGTTCTTC. Its translation: CASSLTYLAGGNEQFF.

The table lists this clone with many counts. The V and J genes are TRBV29-1 and TRBJ2-5, with 11 bases fitting TRBD1. The J segment lost 12 bases and the V segment lost 7 bases, leaving 16 bases of the junction unmatched. The CDR3 extends over 14 amino acids. Germline V gene lookup returns CDR1 SQVTM and CDR2 ANQGSEA. CDR3 amino acids: CSAARTGGFGREYF. For the CDR3, the DNA is TGCAGCGCAGCCAGGACAGGGGGCTTTGGAAGAGAGTACTTC.

The chain has TRBV11-3 and TRBJ1-4, with unresolved D. Trimming took off 5 bases at V and 7 bases at J, with 14 bases between the two ends. The germline CDR1 and CDR2 sequences are SGHNT and YENEEA. The CDR3 extends over 14 amino acids. The CDR3 spells CASSLYFLGEKLFF. DNA for the CDR3: TGTGCCAGCAGCCTCTATTTCCTCGGTGAAAAACTGTTTTTT.

CDR3 DNA: TGTGCCAGTAGTCCAGCCGGCGGCAGGGGACCTATTGGCTACACCTTC. Its translation: CASSPAGGRGPIGYTF. The gene calls are TRBV19 and TRBJ1-2, with D maybe TRBD1 (6 bases). Trimming left V 5 bases short and J 7 bases short, with 23 bases between. CDR3 length: 16 residues. The germline CDR1 and CDR2 sequences are LNHDA and SQIVND (reference sequence).

The gene calls are TRBV19 and TRBJ1-1; D is uncertain. Trimming removed 8 bases at V and 3 bases at J, with 7 bases between. Germline CDR1 is LNHDA and CDR2 is SQIVND (reference sequence). The CDR3 totals 11 residues. CDR3 sequence (DNA): TGTGCCAGTGCTGTAGACACTGAAGCTTTCTTT. Amino acid sequence: CASAVDTEAFF.

V and J are TRBV28 and TRBJ2-2; a weak D match, TRBD1 (6 bases). V shed 6 bases and J shed 3 bases, with 11 bases lying between them. Germline V gene sequence: CDR1 MDHEN, CDR2 SYDVKM. This CDR3 spans 14 amino acids. In DNA, the CDR3 is TGTGCCAGCAGGCCGGGACACGACACCGGGGAGCTGTTTTTT. Encoded protein: CASRPGHDTGELFF.

In nucleotides, the CDR3 is TGTGCCACCAGCAGCACAGGGGCGGCCAACGTCCTGACTTTC. As protein: CATSSTGAANVLTF. V gene TRBV15 combines with J gene TRBJ2-6; 7 bases fit TRBD1. CDR1 is LNHNV and CDR2 is YYDKDF in the germline V gene (reference sequence). The junction had 2 bases not matched to a gene; V was cut back by 3 bases and J by 6 bases. This CDR3 has 14 amino acids.